The entry below gives a single T cell receptor (beta chain) sequence along with its context. 13 Jbeta primers and 60 Vbeta primers were used for the PCR. Here immunoSEQ multiplex PCR was the method, and the copy in TCRdb shows in-frame clones only, minus some. Of about 150,000 clones in the sample, approximately 84% were seen once. This sample was taken from a study of cytomegalovirus exposure and HLA in healthy donors. Trimming took 0 bases from V and 0 from J, leaving 15 bases between them. The CDR3 loop spans 19 amino acids. CDR1 is KGHSH and CDR2 is LQKENI in the germline V gene. Sequencing input: PBMCs. This receptor was taken from a man between 45 and 60 years old in good health and CMV-seropositive. This chain connects TRBV18 to TRBJ2-6, with D possibly matching TRBD1 (6 bases). For the CDR3, the DNA is TGTGCCAGCTCACCACCGAGGGGGTTCCGCGACTCTGGGGCCAACGTCCTGACTTTC. It yields the protein CASSPPRGFRDSGANVLTF.